This TCR beta chain derives from a study of cytomegalovirus exposure and HLA in healthy donors. Study overall: Across roughly 400 genotyped donors, just over 80% landed in the Caucasian-associated ancestry cluster. Whole-study findings and limits: Common viral pathogens seemed to be connected with several of the most significant clusters, according to a later analysis.

PCR amplification relied on 60 Vbeta primers (plus 13 Jbeta primers). Clones were sequenced by immunoSEQ multiplex PCR, and TCRdb holds only the in-frame ones, with some missing. The sample holds about 160,000 clones, roughly two thirds seen once. Regarding this clone: Its antigen is currently unknown.

The V end lost 5 bases, the J end lost 8 bases, and 9 bases lay between the germline ends. Germline assignment: CDR1 SEHNR and CDR2 FQNEAQ (reference sequence). This CDR3 region has 11 residues. Input material: PBMCs. The V call is TRBV7-9, the J call TRBJ1-1, with a tentative D call TRBD1 (5 bases). The sequence came from a woman aged 25 to 39 in good health and CMV-seronegative. CDR3 DNA: TGTGCCAGCAGCGGGCGGACAGAAGCTTTCTTT. It codes for CASSGRTEAFF.